Reported below is one TCR beta chain. The junction had 4 bases not matched to a gene; V was cut back by 4 bases and J by 1 base. The length of the CDR3 is 14 residues. Germline values: CDR1 SGHRS, CDR2 YFSETQ. Libraries were prepared by immunoSEQ multiplex PCR; TCRdb keeps only in-frame clonotypes and omits some of them. The sample has some 39,000 clones, roughly 77% seen once. The sample belongs to a study of T cells in localized non-small cell lung cancer. The chain links TRBV5-1 to TRBJ1-2; 7 bases are a match to TRBD1. The material was PBMCs, obtained before any cancer treatment. This receptor was taken from a woman aged 35-70 years with stage II squamous cell lung carcinoma. The CDR3 here is CASSPGGSNYGYTF. CDR3 bases: TGCGCCAGCAGCCCAGGGGGGAGTAACTATGGCTACACCTTC.